The clone carrying this TCR beta chain was seen only once. The antigen is undetermined. This CDR3 contains 15 residues. CDR1 and CDR2 from the germline V gene are MNHNS and SASEGT. The germline V and J ends were trimmed by 2 bases and 4 bases, with 12 bases remaining between them. The data belong to a study of T cell repertoires in cytomegalovirus infection. Study-level information: CMV epitopes used comprised recently identified HLA-C-restricted ones and well-studied HLA-B-restricted ones. Public TCR beta signatures were indicative of both CMV infection and a matching HLA type. Study outcomes and limitations: Clonotype analysis showed dominance of the ex vivo response by HLA-C-restricted CMV-specific TCR beta clonotypes.

TCRdb ran MiXCR on the reads and lists one entry per CDR3 protein. The sample records approximately 990,000 distinct CDR3 sequences, around 30% being singletons. The rearrangement uses TRBV6-1 and TRBJ1-5; the D is unclear. The source of this sequence is a human donor in good health (CMV status not recorded). Some clones in this sample may be carry-over from other donors' samples. The sequencing used cultured CD8+ T cells from PBMCs, collected from culture after CMV antigen stimulation. CDR3 protein: CASSERLMGNQPQHF. The CDR3 bases are TGTGCCAGCAGTGAAAGGTTGATGGGGAATCAGCCCCAGCATTTT.